Here is one TCR beta chain with its context. Its specificity is not known. This specimen belongs to a study of shared clonotypes between healthy human individuals. Study information: Donors were two women and a few men aged 18 to 49. Points from the study as a whole: Though the depth was large, rarefaction showed that sorted-subset sequencing was incomplete. Estimated richness values were generally larger in naive subsets than in memory subsets. Generation probabilities were higher for clonotypes shared across all four sorted-subset donors than for unshared ones.

Only in-frame clones appear in the TCRdb table, and some are missing; sequencing was by immunoSEQ multiplex PCR. Among 650,000 to 800,000 clones listed, around 90% were seen once. Terminally differentiated effector memory CD45RA+ cells were excluded by CCR7 positive selection of CD45RO-negative cells. The sequencing sample was made of naive CD8+ T cells sorted from blood. The clonotype was recovered from a man aged 25 to 40 in good health.

The CDR3 DNA is TGTGCCAGCGCACCCCCTCAGGGGAGGGGCACTGAAGCTTTCTTT. Its translation is CASAPPQGRGTEAFF. The chain carries TRBV7-9 and TRBJ1-1, with D possibly being TRBD1 (6 bases). The CDR3 length is 15 residues. V lost 8 bases and J 4 bases, leaving 20 bases between the germline ends. CDR1 and CDR2 (germline): SEHNR, FQNEAQ (reference sequence).